The T cell receptor (beta chain) under discussion was sequenced for a study of blood T cell repertoires in COVID-19 (dated by TCRdb to 2019 to 2021). As for the study more broadly: Collaborator samples came from the United States, Italy and Spain and covered acute and convalescent phases of COVID-19. Subjects who had been exposed to COVID-19, were actively infected with it, or had recovered from it provided the deeply sampled blood TCRbeta repertoires that made up the dataset. The repertoires were made available in a free public database intended to serve as a resource for research on the immune response to SARS-CoV-2. Samples came from the ongoing ImmuneRACE study (first 160 participants) plus 1,254 subjects from 6 global collaborators. The material from the prospective study consisted of cDNA or gDNA derived from T cells, B-cell-depleted T cells, or PBMCs. Sample metadata almost always included a de-identified subject ID, COVID-19 status, age in years and sex. Where available, HLA class I and class II types were obtained from metadata supplied by the sample provider rather than from assay-based typing. The research as a whole found: Clinical and demographic metadata were provided uncurated, with the amount varying by source and participant.

As encoded in the germline V gene, CDR1 is SGHAT while CDR2 is FQNNGV. Spanning cysteine to phenylalanine, the CDR3 consists of 13 amino acids. The entry retains the CDR3 DNA only, 39 bases that are in frame from base 1. V is shortened by 5 bases, J by 3 bases, and the region joining them spans 10 bases. TCRbeta CDR3 regions were amplified from genomic DNA by means of the immunoSEQ Assay, a bias-controlled multiplex PCR. Regarding the original processing steps: The number of nucleated cells in each sample was estimated by amplification of reference gene primers within the assay. To quantify the absolute abundance of each unique TCRbeta CDR3 rearrangement, sequence reads were collapsed and filtered. For each sample, productive Simpson clonality was calculated as the square root of Simpson's diversity index across productive rearrangements. In its TCRdb copy, this immuneACCESS table keeps in-frame sequences only and misses some clones. Where compared with another copy, unresolved V genes explain less than half of these, and the others have no known cause. V and J calls and clone size are given by that table; D and trimming were obtained from the DNA. Present in this sample are over 200,000 clones, 80% to 90% of which were seen just once. The ten biggest clones cover 8.2% of the sample.

Concerning this clone: The target of this receptor is not known. One base away there is no much larger clone; base qualities are not given.

Collaborating institutions collected whole blood in K2EDTA tubes following their own protocols. For TCRbeta analysis, collaborators shipped samples as frozen whole blood, isolated PBMCs, or DNA extracted from either of those sample types. The sample consisted of peripheral blood. The sequence derives from a woman between 50 and 59 years old with acute or convalescent COVID-19. This chain is built from TRBV11-2 and TRBJ1-1, with the D gene uncertain. The nucleotide sequence reads TGTGCCAGCAGCCTGGGAGGAGACACTGAAGCTTTCTTT. It is translated as CASSLGGDTEAFF.